Included here is one TCR beta chain sequence, with context. Its antigen target is currently unknown. One base away there is no much larger clone; base qualities are not given. From a lookup of the germline V gene (reference sequence), CDR1 and CDR2 are LNHNV and YYDKDF. V drops 7 bases and J drops 4 bases, leaving 14 bases in between. The CDR3, from cysteine to phenylalanine, totals 13 residues. The retained sequence is limited to the CDR3, 39 bases, with the frame set at the first base. Collaborating institutions collected whole blood in K2EDTA tubes following their own protocols. For TCRbeta analysis, collaborators shipped samples as frozen whole blood, isolated PBMCs, or DNA extracted from either of those sample types. This entry comes from a study of blood T cell repertoires in COVID-19 (TCRdb year 2020). For context, the study as a whole: Samples from collaborators originated in the United States, Italy and Spain and spanned both the acute and convalescent phases of COVID-19. Samples were obtained from the ongoing ImmuneRACE study (first 160 participants) and from over 1,000 subjects provided by 6 global collaborators. The dataset comprised deeply sampled blood TCRbeta repertoires from subjects exposed to, actively infected with, or recovered from COVID-19. The material from the prospective study consisted of cDNA or gDNA derived from T cells, B-cell-depleted T cells, or PBMCs. The sample metadata nearly always contained a de-identified subject ID, COVID-19 status, age in years and sex. The repertoires were released in a freely available public database meant as a resource for research on the immune response to SARS-CoV-2. Where available, HLA class I and class II types were obtained from metadata supplied by the sample provider rather than from assay-based typing. Study-wide findings and limitations: Clinical and demographic metadata were provided uncurated, with the amount varying by source and participant.

TCRbeta CDR3 regions were amplified from genomic DNA by means of the immunoSEQ Assay, a bias-controlled multiplex PCR. The paper's processing steps were these. The number of nucleated cells in each sample was estimated by amplification of reference gene primers within the assay. To quantify the absolute abundance of each unique TCRbeta CDR3 rearrangement, sequence reads were collapsed and filtered. For each sample, productive Simpson clonality was calculated by taking the square root of Simpson's diversity index across productive rearrangements. TCRdb's version of the immuneACCESS table is confined to in-frame rearrangements and falls short of the full clone set. An unresolved V gene accounts for under half of the shortfall where checked; the remainder is of unknown origin. That table gives V, J and clone size, and the DNA gave D and trimming. The sample yields approximately 69,000 clones; 82% were counted once. The ten most abundant clones make up under 2% of the sample.

Material for sequencing was peripheral blood. The sequence was obtained from a woman aged 55-70 years with acute or convalescent COVID-19. The chain is made from TRBV15 and TRBJ2-7, and possibly TRBD1, on 6 matching bases. The bases read TGTGCCACCATTAAGGACAGAGAGTACGAGCAGTACTTC. Its product reads: CATIKDREYEQYF.